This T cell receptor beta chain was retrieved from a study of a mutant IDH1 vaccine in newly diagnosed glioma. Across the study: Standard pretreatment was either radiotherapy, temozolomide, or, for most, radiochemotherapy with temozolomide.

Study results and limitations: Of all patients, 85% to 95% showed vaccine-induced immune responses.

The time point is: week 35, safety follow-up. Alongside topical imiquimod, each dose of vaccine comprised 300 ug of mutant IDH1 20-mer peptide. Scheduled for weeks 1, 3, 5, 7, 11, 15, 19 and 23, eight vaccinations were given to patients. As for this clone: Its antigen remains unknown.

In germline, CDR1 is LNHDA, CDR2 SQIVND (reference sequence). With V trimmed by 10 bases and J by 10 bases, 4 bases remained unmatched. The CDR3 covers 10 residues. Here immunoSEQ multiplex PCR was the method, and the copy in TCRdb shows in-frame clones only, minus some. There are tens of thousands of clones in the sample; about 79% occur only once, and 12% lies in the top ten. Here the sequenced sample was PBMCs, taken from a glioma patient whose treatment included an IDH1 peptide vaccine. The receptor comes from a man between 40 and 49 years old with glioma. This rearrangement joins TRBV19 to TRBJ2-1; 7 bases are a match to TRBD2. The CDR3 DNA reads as TGTGCCACTGGACTAGTCGAGCAGTTCTTC. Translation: CATGLVEQFF.